This T cell receptor (beta chain) was obtained from a study of blood T cell repertoires in COVID-19. At the level of the study: Spain, Italy and the United States supplied samples that represented acute and convalescent COVID-19. Sample material is recorded as cDNA or gDNA derived from T cells, B-cell-depleted T cells, or PBMCs.

V lost 1 base to trimming and J lost 8 bases; unmatched junction nucleotides: 7. From germline, CDR1 is SEHNR and CDR2 FQNEAQ (reference sequence). The CDR3 is 15 amino acids. As originally analysed: Amplifying reference gene primers gave estimates of nucleated cell counts. TCRdb's copy holds only in-frame clones and misses some; the assay was immunoSEQ multiplex PCR. V, J and clone size derive from that table, while D and trimming were established from the DNA sequence. Among about 39,000 clones, less than 85% were seen once, and the ten largest hold around 20%. The TCR comes from a man in his 70s with acute or convalescent COVID-19. The V and J genes are TRBV7-9 and TRBJ2-1, with 8 bases lining up with TRBD1. The material sequenced was peripheral blood. CDR3 loop: CASSLVQGASDEQFF. The CDR3 nucleotides are TGTGCCAGCAGCTTAGTTCAGGGGGCTAGTGATGAGCAGTTCTTC. The variable domain in full, with the rest retrieved from reference TRBV7-9 and TRBJ2-1, is DTGVSQNPRHKITKRGQNVTFRCDPISEHNRLYWYRQTLGQGPEFLTYFQNEAQLEKSRLLSDRFSAERPKGSFSTLEIQRTEQGDSAMYLCASSLVQGASDEQFFGPGTRLTVL.